This TCR beta chain was documented in a study of beta chain features in type 1 diabetes. The purity of all sorted populations exceeded 95%. In this sample, this clone turned up a few times. Its antigen is currently unknown. The CDR3 has 15 amino acids. Losses at the gene ends were 3 bases for V and 4 bases for J; bases not matched to a gene: 7. Germline assignment: CDR1 MGHDK and CDR2 SYGVNS. Study-wide findings and caveats: Any HLA-type effect on TCRB rearrangement remained unresolved here. Compared to healthy donors, patients appeared to have naive, central memory and Treg TCRB repertoires that were more alike.

The sequenced template was cDNA made from the entire isolated RNA. The average read count of naive, central memory and regulatory T cell samples was around 3.8 million. Measured with immunoSEQ multiplex PCR; TCRdb has only the in-frame clones, and not every one. This sample has some 900,000 clones; 17% occur once, and the top ten carry roughly 0.025%. Sequences were obtained from naive CD4+ T cells from blood. The chain links TRBV25-1 to TRBJ2-5; 8 bases line up with TRBD2. The TCR sequence derives from a woman aged 18-30 years in good health. CDR3 in DNA: TGTGCCAGCAGTGAGCCGCGGGGGGTTAGAGAGACCCAGTACTTC. Translating gives CASSEPRGVRETQYF.